The next 21 T cell receptor beta chains were all read from a single sample in a study of T cell responses to AZD1222 COVID-19 vaccine. Here immunoSEQ multiplex PCR was the method, and the copy in TCRdb shows in-frame clones only, minus some. The sample shows approximately 140,000 clones, more than 85% of them seen only once. Specimen: peripheral blood, collected 28 days after the second AZD1222 dose. The receptors were sampled from an adult who received the AZD1222 COVID-19 vaccine.

The V and J genes are TRBV30 and TRBJ2-2; 10 positions agree with TRBD1. The length of the CDR3 is 13 residues. The V gene's germline CDR1 is GTSNPN and CDR2 SVGIG (reference sequence). With V trimmed by 5 bases and J by 9 bases, 6 bases remained unmatched. Here the CDR3 reads CAWGTGEGRELFF. For the CDR3, the DNA is TGTGCCTGGGGGACAGGGGAGGGCCGGGAGCTGTTTTTT.

The chain combines TRBV24-1 with TRBJ1-2; D might be TRBD1 (6 bases). This CDR3 region has 13 residues. CDR1 KGHDR and CDR2 SFDVKD come from the germline V gene. V was clipped by 7 bases and J by 1 base, with 9 bases between them. CDR3 bases: TGTGCCACCAGCCAGGGGAATAACTATGGCTACACCTTC. Translated, it gives CATSQGNNYGYTF.

The genes are TRBV19 and TRBJ2-1; 8 bases line up with TRBD2. The germline V gene has CDR1 LNHDA and CDR2 SQIVND (reference sequence). Trimming cost V 4 bases and J 4 bases; bases outside gene matches: 9. The CDR3 runs 16 residues. The CDR3: CASSTRRGDLYNEQFF. DNA of the CDR3: TGTGCCAGTAGTACACGGCGGGGGGACCTTTACAATGAGCAGTTCTTC.

The chain has TRBV5-1 and TRBJ1-1; D not certain. V was trimmed by 1 base and J by 3 bases, leaving 7 bases between them. The CDR3 runs 13 residues. Germline values: CDR1 SGHRS, CDR2 YFSETQ. The CDR3 protein is CASSLWGYTEAFF. The CDR3 bases are TGCGCCAGCAGCTTGTGGGGATACACTGAAGCTTTCTTT.

The V call is TRBV30, the J call TRBJ1-3; weak D call: TRBD1 (5 bases). This CDR3 contains 12 residues. Germline V gene lookup returns CDR1 GTSNPN and CDR2 SVGIG (reference sequence). The CDR3 DNA sequence: TGTGCGATGGGGTTAGGGACGGACACCATATATTTT. This translates into CAMGLGTDTIYF.

The chain links TRBV5-1 to TRBJ1-4; 7 bases are shared with TRBD1. J gave up 8 bases and V 5 bases, and 9 bases lay outside the gene matches. Germline CDR1 and CDR2: SGHRS and YFSETQ. The CDR3 totals 14 residues. The CDR3, as DNA: TGCGCCAGCAGTACCCGGCAGGGGGGGGAAAAACTGTTTTTT. Translation: CASSTRQGGEKLFF.

The chain links TRBV3-1 (or the pseudogene TRBV3-2) to TRBJ2-7, with D perhaps being TRBD1 or TRBD2 (6 bases each). V was clipped by 8 bases and J by 3 bases, with 14 bases between them. The CDR3 is made up of 13 amino acids. Germline CDR1 is LGHDT and CDR2 is YNNKEL (reference sequence). The CDR3 loop is CASEPGGRYEQYF. CDR3 bases: TGTGCCAGCGAACCTGGGGGGCGCTACGAGCAGTACTTC.

This clone was seen only once. The chain recombines TRBV3-1 (or the pseudogene TRBV3-2) with TRBJ1-1, with unresolved D. Germline V gives CDR1 LGHDT, CDR2 YNNKEL (reference sequence). Trimming took 5 bases from V and 1 from J, leaving 14 bases between them. CDR3 length equals 15 residues. The CDR3 DNA follows: TGTGCCAGCAGCGATGGATTGGCCTCGAACACTGAAGCTTTCTTT. Its translation: CASSDGLASNTEAFF.

The chain recombines TRBV3-1 (or the pseudogene TRBV3-2) with TRBJ1-2, with D maybe TRBD1 (6 bases). The CDR3 has 13 residues. The ends were cut back, 4 bases at V and 4 bases at J, with 10 bases in the middle. From germline, CDR1 is LGHDT and CDR2 YNNKEL (reference sequence). The CDR3 DNA follows: TGTGCCAGCAGCCCCGGGACAATCTATGGCTACACCTTC. Its translation is CASSPGTIYGYTF.

This chain joins TRBV9 and TRBJ1-1; no reliable D call. The CDR3 contains 12 residues. CDR1 and CDR2 (germline): SGDLS, YYNGEE. The germline V and J ends were trimmed by 3 bases and 11 bases, with 14 bases remaining between them. CDR3 residues: CASSAEGLEAFF. The CDR3 nucleotides are TGTGCCAGCAGCGCGGAGGGTTTGGAGGCTTTCTTT.

The rearrangement uses TRBV2 and TRBJ1-2; no clear D. V lost 6 bases to trimming and J lost 2 bases, with 13 bases between them. The CDR3 contains 14 residues. The germline CDR1 and CDR2 sequences are SNHLY and FYNNEI. The CDR3 sequence: CASRPASLNYGYTF. CDR3 nucleotide sequence: TGTGCCAGCAGACCAGCATCCTTAAACTATGGCTACACCTTC.

The chain combines TRBV7-3 with TRBJ2-3; possibly TRBD1 for D (6 bases). The CDR3 covers 15 residues. The ends were cut back, 4 bases at V and 0 bases at J, with 11 bases in the middle. Germline V gene lookup returns CDR1 SGHTA and CDR2 FQGTGA. CDR3 sequence (DNA): TGTGCCAGCAGCTCCGACAGGATTAGCACAGATACGCAGTATTTT. It specifies CASSSDRISTDTQYF.

This chain joins TRBV30 and TRBJ1-5, with D unresolved. Germline CDR1 is GTSNPN and CDR2 is SVGIG (reference sequence). V lost 0 bases to trimming and J lost 2 bases, with 8 bases between them. The CDR3 contains 14 residues. CDR3 sequence: CAWSVDYGNQPQHF. The CDR3 coding sequence is TGTGCCTGGAGTGTTGATTATGGCAATCAGCCCCAGCATTTT.

This chain joins TRBV3-1 (or the pseudogene TRBV3-2) and TRBJ1-4; a possible D gene is TRBD1 (6 bases). The germline V and J ends were trimmed by 6 bases and 5 bases, with 13 bases remaining between them. Germline V gene data show CDR1 as LGHDT and CDR2 as YNNKEL (reference sequence). This CDR3 spans 14 amino acids. In DNA, the CDR3 is TGTGCCAGCAGACGCGCGGGGGGCAATGAAAAACTGTTTTTT. Protein sequence: CASRRAGGNEKLFF.

The rearrangement joins TRBV11-2 to TRBJ2-2; no definite D call. In germline, CDR1 is SGHAT, CDR2 FQNNGV. V was shortened by 6 bases and J by 3 bases, with 14 bases between the two germline ends. CDR3 size: 15 residues. The CDR3, as DNA: TGTGCCAGCAGTCACGACGGGCTATACACCGGGGAGCTGTTTTTT. Its translation: CASSHDGLYTGELFF.

This clone appeared once. The chain uses TRBV3-1 (or the pseudogene TRBV3-2) and TRBJ2-3; 15 nucleotides align to TRBD2. Germline V gene sequence: CDR1 LGHDT, CDR2 YNNKEL (reference sequence). Trimming took 4 bases from V and 0 from J; bases not matched to a gene: 8. The CDR3 is 19 residues long. In DNA, the CDR3 is TGTGCCAGCAGCCGGGATAAGGGACTAGCGGGGGGAAGCACAGATACGCAGTATTTT. Residues: CASSRDKGLAGGSTDTQYF.

This clone came up a few times. The CDR3 bases are TGTGCCAGCAGCGTAGGGCAGGGGTACAATCAGCCCCAGCATTTT. Encoded protein: CASSVGQGYNQPQHF. V and J are TRBV9 and TRBJ1-5; D possibly corresponds to TRBD1 (6 bases). V was clipped by 0 bases and J by 3 bases, with 10 bases between them. CDR3 length: 15 amino acids. Germline V gives CDR1 SGDLS, CDR2 YYNGEE.

This clone has a single count. The rearrangement joins TRBV7-2 to TRBJ1-1; D gene unclear. The length of the CDR3 is 13 residues. The germline CDR1 and CDR2 sequences are SGHTA and FQGNSA. V lost 0 bases to trimming and J lost 1 base, with 3 bases between them. The CDR3 loop reads CASSLAQNTEAFF. The CDR3 nucleotides read TGTGCCAGCAGCTTAGCCCAGAACACTGAAGCTTTCTTT.

The chain combines TRBV11-3 with TRBJ2-1; tentative D call: TRBD1 (6 bases). Trimming took 4 bases from V and 6 from J, leaving 10 bases between them. Germline lookup yields CDR1 SGHNT and CDR2 YENEEA. The CDR3 totals 13 residues. The CDR3 spells CASSSADSNEQFF. The CDR3 region has the DNA TGTGCCAGCAGCTCCGCGGACAGCAATGAGCAGTTCTTC.

This chain uses TRBV11-2 with TRBJ1-1; no reliable D call. Deletions cut 0 bases from V and 2 bases from J, with 4 bases between. CDR3 length: 13 amino acids. The V gene's germline CDR1 is SGHAT and CDR2 FQNNGV. The CDR3 protein is CASSLDTNTEAFF. The CDR3 nucleotides read TGTGCCAGCAGCTTAGACACCAACACTGAAGCTTTCTTT.

The V gene is TRBV6-5, the J gene TRBJ1-1, with 7 positions matching TRBD1. The CDR3 has 16 residues. Germline V gene sequence: CDR1 MNHEY, CDR2 SVGAGI. After removal of 4 bases from V and 1 base from J, the junction contained 9 bases not matched to a gene. CDR3 residues: CASSSRKGAGNTEAFF. CDR3 DNA: TGTGCCAGCAGTTCGAGGAAGGGGGCGGGGAACACTGAAGCTTTCTTT.